The 14 T cell receptor beta chains in this list originate from one sample, sequenced in a study of beta chain features in type 1 diabetes. Whole-study results and caveats: Among patients with Type 1 diabetes, TCRB CDR3s were moderately but significantly shorter in every one of the four CD4+ subsets.

These receptors have no identified antigens. Isolated RNA was reverse transcribed in full, so expressed TCRB transcripts were sequenced. Libraries were prepared by immunoSEQ multiplex PCR; TCRdb keeps only in-frame clonotypes and omits some of them. This table has a few hundred thousand clones, approximately 24% appearing once. Specimen: naive CD4+ T cells from blood. The source of these receptors is a woman under 40 with type 1 diabetes.

The CDR3 protein is CASSVQGLMNTGELFF. The CDR3 DNA follows: TGTGCCAGCAGTGTACAGGGCTTAATGAACACCGGGGAGCTGTTTTTT. V and J are TRBV25-1 and TRBJ2-2; possible D gene TRBD1, 6 bases. The germline gives CDR1 MGHDK, CDR2 SYGVNS. The CDR3 spans 16 residues. Trimming removed 4 bases from V and 1 base from J, with 13 bases in between.

The V and J genes are TRBV27 and TRBJ2-5, with a tentative D call TRBD2 (6 bases). The V end lost 6 bases, the J end lost 1 base, and 15 bases lay between the germline ends. The CDR3 runs to 15 residues. Per the germline V gene, CDR1 is MNHEY and CDR2 is SMNVEV (reference sequence). CDR3 region: CASSNPGGLQETQYF. CDR3 coding DNA: TGTGCCAGCAGCAACCCCGGAGGGCTCCAAGAGACCCAGTACTTC.

This chain's CDR3 is CASSYSEREPETQYF. The CDR3 DNA follows: TGTGCCAGCAGTTACTCTGAGCGGGAGCCAGAGACCCAGTACTTC. The chain uses TRBV6-6 and TRBJ2-5; 8 bases align to TRBD2. V dropped 0 bases and J dropped 4; count of bases not matched to a gene: 4. The CDR3 is 15 amino acids. The germline gives CDR1 MNHNY, CDR2 SVGAGI (reference sequence).

The V and J genes are TRBV4-2 and TRBJ1-3; D not certain. The germline CDR1 and CDR2 sequences are LGHNA and YNFKEQ. Trimming took off 2 bases at V and 0 bases at J, with 11 bases between the two ends. The CDR3 has 16 amino acids. CDR3 sequence (DNA): TGTGCCAGCAGCCAACATGGTAGCAGCTCTGGAAACACCATATATTTT. It is translated as CASSQHGSSSGNTIYF.

This clone was observed a handful of times. CDR3: CASSLRGSYEQYF. The DNA of the CDR3 is TGTGCCAGCAGCTTACGGGGATCCTACGAGCAGTACTTC. The genes are TRBV13 and TRBJ2-7; possible D gene TRBD2, 5 bases. The CDR3 loop spans 13 amino acids. The germline V gene has CDR1 PRHDT and CDR2 FYEKMQ (reference sequence). V lost 2 bases and J lost 1, with 6 bases in between. The full variable domain, with the rest looked up from reference TRBV13 and TRBJ2-7, is AAGVIQSPRHLIKEKRETATLKCYPIPRHDTVYWYQQGPGQDPQFLISFYEKMQSDKGSIPDRFSAQQFSDYHSELNMSSLELGDSALYFCASSLRGSYEQYFGPGTRLTVT.

The chain employs TRBV7-3 and TRBJ2-5, with D unresolved. The CDR3 runs 14 residues. The germline gives CDR1 SGHTA, CDR2 FQGTGA. V shed 4 bases and J shed 1 base, with 10 bases lying between them. The CDR3 nucleotides are TGTGCCAGCAGCTCCGGGTCCCTCCAAGAGACCCAGTACTTC. It encodes CASSSGSLQETQYF.

The CDR3 loop reads CASSQVAAAGNNIQYF. CDR3 coding DNA: TGCGCCAGCAGCCAAGTAGCGGCAGCGGGAAATAACATTCAGTACTTC. The gene calls are TRBV4-1 and TRBJ2-4; TRBD2 agrees at 7 bases. The CDR3 spans 16 residues. J lost 7 bases, V lost 1 base, and 10 bases had no gene match. Germline V gene data show CDR1 as MGHRA and CDR2 as YSYEKL.

This clone was seen only a few times. The rearrangement uses TRBV11-1 and TRBJ1-1; 7 nucleotides line up with TRBD1. CDR3 length: 15 amino acids. The V gene's germline CDR1 is SGHAT and CDR2 FQDESV (reference sequence). After removal of 4 bases from V and 1 base from J, the junction contained 6 bases not matched to a gene. CDR3 region: CASSSDRVGNTEAFF. The CDR3 coding sequence is TGTGCCAGCAGCTCCGACAGGGTTGGGAACACTGAAGCTTTCTTT.

This clone showed up just a few times. The genes are TRBV29-1 and TRBJ2-1; D remains ambiguous. Between the trimmed V and J ends, which lost 2 bases and 7 bases, there was a span of 15 bases. CDR3 length equals 14 residues. Germline CDR1 SQVTM, CDR2 ANQGSEA. This chain's CDR3 is CSVEFDKARNEQFF. The CDR3 DNA follows: TGCAGCGTTGAATTTGACAAGGCCAGGAATGAGCAGTTCTTC.

The chain has TRBV5-1 and TRBJ2-7; tentative D call: TRBD2 (6 bases). The CDR3 spans 15 residues. The germline V and J ends were trimmed by 4 bases and 0 bases, with 14 bases remaining between them. The germline V gene has CDR1 SGHRS and CDR2 YFSETQ. The CDR3 protein is CASSPIRDFSYEQYF. In DNA, the CDR3 is TGCGCCAGCAGCCCAATCCGGGACTTCTCCTACGAGCAGTACTTC.

This chain links TRBV5-6 with TRBJ1-1; perhaps TRBD1 as D (6 bases). This CDR3 contains 14 residues. Germline CDR1 reads SGHDT; CDR2 reads YYEEEE. The V gene lost 3 bases and the J gene lost 3 bases, with 12 bases spanning the gap. CDR3 DNA: TGTGCCAGCAGCTCCGGGACAACGGACACTGAAGCTTTCTTT. Amino acids: CASSSGTTDTEAFF.

The sample holds a few counts of this clone. J is TRBJ2-1 and V is TRBV4-1; D is unclear. Trimming stripped 3 bases from V and 8 bases from J, with 14 bases between. The CDR3 loop spans 14 amino acids. The germline V gene has CDR1 MGHRA and CDR2 YSYEKL. CDR3 protein: CASSQSTTRDEQFF. The CDR3 region has the DNA TGCGCCAGCAGCCAGTCGACCACTCGGGATGAGCAGTTCTTC.

The chain is built from TRBV29-1 and TRBJ2-6, with 8 positions matching TRBD1. Germline V lookup: CDR1 SQVTM, CDR2 ANQGSEA. CDR3 length: 15 amino acids. Losses at the gene ends were 6 bases for V and 0 bases for J; bases not matched to a gene: 4. CDR3 sequence (DNA): TGCAGCGTGGGGACAGGCCTCTCTGGGGCCAACGTCCTGACTTTC. It yields the protein CSVGTGLSGANVLTF.

This clone has just a few counts. V usage is TRBV7-3 and J usage is TRBJ2-1; a possible D gene is TRBD2 (6 bases). The CDR3 spans 15 residues. The germline V and J ends were trimmed by 2 bases and 9 bases, with 17 bases remaining between them. The V gene's germline CDR1 is SGHTA and CDR2 FQGTGA. CDR3 sequence reads: CASSLALAGPGEQFF. In DNA, the CDR3 is TGTGCCAGCAGCTTAGCACTAGCAGGTCCCGGTGAGCAGTTCTTC.